The source of this T cell receptor beta chain is a study of OX40 agonist ivuxolimab in advanced cancers. Whole-study context: Partial responses were recorded for three patients, including one with hepatocellular carcinoma and two with cutaneous melanoma.

The V and J ends lost 6 bases and 1 base respectively, with 2 bases between them. Germline V gene lookup returns CDR1 SGHNT and CDR2 YENEEA. The CDR3 extends over 11 amino acids. Only in-frame clones appear in the TCRdb table, and some are missing; sequencing was by immunoSEQ multiplex PCR. The repertoire includes about 82,000 clones, 75% to 90% of them detected once, and roughly 2.5% sits in the top ten. This sequence joins TRBV11-3 and TRBJ2-3; no firm D call. Specimen: CD4+ or CD8+ T cells sorted from blood, collected in a trial of the OX40 agonist ivuxolimab. The TCR comes from an adult with an advanced solid tumor such as melanoma, head and neck, liver or kidney cancer. CDR3: CASRGTDTQYF. CDR3 DNA: TGTGCCAGCAGGGGCACAGATACGCAGTATTTT. The entire variable domain, with the rest obtained from reference TRBV11-3 and TRBJ2-3, is as follows: EAGVVQSPRYKIIEKKQPVAFWCNPISGHNTLYWYLQNLGQGPELLIRYENEEAVDDSQLPKDRFSAERLKGVDSTLKIQPAELGDSAVYLCASRGTDTQYFGPGTRLTVL.